Listed below are T cell receptor beta chains from one sample, sequenced in a study of blood T cell repertoires in COVID-19. Profiling relied on immunoSEQ multiplex PCR, and the TCRdb table lists in-frame clones only, not all of them. This table has roughly 37,000 clones, over 60% appearing once. The sequenced material came from peripheral blood. These receptors originate from a man in his fifties or sixties with active COVID-19. The CDR3 runs from the conserved cysteine through the conserved F or W. D genes are given only for firm matches. A clone size is listed for some rows: how often the clone was seen (once, few, many), or a class if it is expanded.

TGTGCCAGCAGCTTGAACCAGGGGGCCCCCACTGAAGCTTTCTTT	CASSLNQGAPTEAFF	TRBJ1-1	NA	TRBD1	TRBV9
TGTGCTAGCAGTTCAAGCGGGAGTTCCGGGGAGCTGTTTTTT	CASSSSGSSGELFF	TRBJ2-2	NA	TRBD2	TRBV7-7
TGCGCCAGCAGCCAAAGGGGCGGGAGTCACGAGCAGTACTTC	CASSQRGGSHEQYF	TRBJ2-7	NA	TRBD2	TRBV4-3
TGTGCCAGCAGGGGTGCAGGGGAGGAAAAACTGTTTTTT	CASRGAGEEKLFF	TRBJ1-4	few	NA	TRBV2
TGCGCCAGCAATGTGGGACTTAGGGTCCCGGAAGCTTTCTTT	CASNVGLRVPEAFF	TRBJ1-1	once	NA	TRBV10-2
TGTGCCAGCAGTTTACCGCCGGCAGGGGGCCCCCGCCAGGTTGGCTACACCTTC	CASSLPPAGGPRQVGYTF	TRBJ1-2	NA	TRBD1	TRBV28
TGTGCCAGCAGCCAAGCCCTTTGGGACAGGACGTACTTC	CASSQALWDRTYF	TRBJ2-7	few	TRBD1	TRBV14
TGTGCCAGCAGATCCGGGTGGCCCACCTACGAGCAGTACTTC	CASRSGWPTYEQYF	TRBJ2-7	NA	NA	TRBV7-2
TGTGCCACCAGCAGAGTATGGGGACAGGGGGAGACCCAGTACTTC	CATSRVWGQGETQYF	TRBJ2-5	NA	TRBD1	TRBV15
TGTGCCAGCAGCGAAAAGGGGGCGAAGCATGAAGCTTTCTTT	CASSEKGAKHEAFF	TRBJ1-1	medium-sized	TRBD1	TRBV7-9
TGTGCCAGCAGCTTAGTCGGGACAGGCAACAATCAGCCCCAGCATTTT	CASSLVGTGNNQPQHF	TRBJ1-5	NA	TRBD1	TRBV7-2
TGTGCCAGTAGTGTGGACAGGATCGGCAGCAATCAGCCCCAGCATTTT	CASSVDRIGSNQPQHF	TRBJ1-5	NA	TRBD1	TRBV19
TGTGCCAGCAGTTTCGGCGGGACGCAGTATTTT	CASSFGGTQYF	TRBJ2-3	NA	NA	TRBV28
TGTGCCAGCAGCCCGTCCGGGACTAGCGGGGCAACTTACAATGAGCAGTTCTTC	CASSPSGTSGATYNEQFF	TRBJ2-1	NA	TRBD2	TRBV7-9
TGTGCCAGCAGTGAATTGGCAGGGCACACCGGGGAGCTGTTTTTT	CASSELAGHTGELFF	TRBJ2-2	NA	NA	TRBV6-1
TGTGCCTGGAGTGTCTACGGCTTACAGGGCAACTATGGCTACACCTTC	CAWSVYGLQGNYGYTF	TRBJ1-2	once	NA	TRBV30
TGTGCCAGCAGCGTGGCCGACAGTGGTCTCCTCCACTTT	CASSVADSGLLHF	TRBJ1-6	NA	NA	TRBV9
TGTGCCAGCAGCCAAGTCGGGGTGGGCACCGGGGAGCTGTTTTTT	CASSQVGVGTGELFF	TRBJ2-2	NA	NA	TRBV4-2
TGTGCCAGCAGACCGACAGGAGGCTCCTACGAGCAGTACTTC	CASRPTGGSYEQYF	TRBJ2-7	NA	NA	TRBV6-5
TGTGCCAGCAGTTACGTCCCAGCGGGGGCCACAAATGAGCAGTTCTTC	CASSYVPAGATNEQFF	TRBJ2-1	NA	TRBD2	TRBV6-2/TRBV6-3
TGTGCCAGCGAGAGGGACAGGGTGGGAGAGACCCAGTACTTC	CASERDRVGETQYF	TRBJ2-5	NA	TRBD1	TRBV6-5
TGTGCCAGCAGTTACACGGGTCGCAATCAGCCCCAGCATTTT	CASSYTGRNQPQHF	TRBJ1-5	NA	NA	TRBV6-2/TRBV6-3
TGTGCCAGCGTCTCGAGCGGAGGGTCCGGCGAGCAGTACTTC	CASVSSGGSGEQYF	TRBJ2-7	NA	NA	TRBV7-2
TGTGCCAGCAGCAGAGACAGCCTTTTCACTGAAGCTTTCTTT	CASSRDSLFTEAFF	TRBJ1-1	NA	NA	TRBV6-5
TGCGCCAGCAACCCCCAGGGGGGCTACGAGCAGTACTTC	CASNPQGGYEQYF	TRBJ2-7	NA	NA	TRBV5-1
TGTGCCAGTAGTACCCAGGCGTATGGCTACACCTTC	CASSTQAYGYTF	TRBJ1-2	NA	NA	TRBV19
TGTGCCAGCAGCTTAGTGACACCCGCATTTGAAGCTTTCTTT	CASSLVTPAFEAFF	TRBJ1-1	once	NA	TRBV7-2
TGTGCCAGCAGCCCCGGAACCCAGGCCGGAGAGACCCAGTACTTC	CASSPGTQAGETQYF	TRBJ2-5	NA	NA	TRBV5-4
TGCGCCAGCAGCTTGGATGGCGGGTCTGAGCAGTACTTC	CASSLDGGSEQYF	TRBJ2-7	few	NA	TRBV5-1
TGTGCCATCAAATGCGCAGGACAAGAGACCCAGTACTTC	CAIKCAGQETQYF	TRBJ2-5	NA	NA	TRBV10-3
TGTGCCAGCAGCCTCTCAGGGGCTAACTATGGCTACACCTTC	CASSLSGANYGYTF	TRBJ1-2	NA	NA	TRBV5-6
TGTGCCAGCAGTCCCCAGATCTATAATTCACCCCTCCACTTT	CASSPQIYNSPLHF	TRBJ1-6	NA	NA	TRBV27
TGTGCCAGCAGCTTAGGATCCTCTAGGCGGGACCAGTTCTTC	CASSLGSSRRDQFF	TRBJ2-1	NA	NA	TRBV11-2
TGTGCCAGCAGCTACCAGCCGACAGCTACCTACGAGCAGTACTTC	CASSYQPTATYEQYF	TRBJ2-7	NA	NA	TRBV11-1
TGTGCCTGGAGTGTTGGCGGGCGAAGCACAGATACGCAGTATTTT	CAWSVGGRSTDTQYF	TRBJ2-3	few	NA	TRBV30
TGTGCCAGCAGCCGAGGGGCGGGGGTCGGCGGCACTGAAGCTTTCTTT	CASSRGAGVGGTEAFF	TRBJ1-1	medium-sized	NA	TRBV5-4
TGTGCCAGCAGCGAACAGGGGGTTTATGGCTACACCTTC	CASSEQGVYGYTF	TRBJ1-2	NA	TRBD1	TRBV2
TGTGCCAGCAGTTTACCCTTCGGGACAGGGGGCTACAATGAGCAGTTCTTC	CASSLPFGTGGYNEQFF	TRBJ2-1	NA	TRBD1	TRBV27
TGTGCCAGCAGCCCTGAATTCGGTAATCATCAGCCCCAGCATTTT	CASSPEFGNHQPQHF	TRBJ1-5	NA	NA	TRBV7-6
TGTGCCAGCAGGCAAGGGACATATGGCCGCTATGGCTACACCTTC	CASRQGTYGRYGYTF	TRBJ1-2	NA	NA	TRBV6-6
TGTGCCAGCAGCCCGGGACAGGGCGGCTCACCCCTCCACTTT	CASSPGQGGSPLHF	TRBJ1-6	NA	TRBD1	TRBV6-5
TGCGCCAGCAGCCATTCGGGACTAGCGGCGGGAGAGACCCAGTACTTC	CASSHSGLAAGETQYF	TRBJ2-5	NA	TRBD2	TRBV5-1
TGTGCCAGCAGTCCCGGATCGGGGAACTATGGCTACACCTTC	CASSPGSGNYGYTF	TRBJ1-2	NA	NA	TRBV28
TGTGCCAGCAGCTTCAGGGTCACCGGGGAGCTGTTTTTT	CASSFRVTGELFF	TRBJ2-2	NA	NA	TRBV5-8
TGTGCTAGTGGTGCGGACAGGGGCCCAGATACGCAGTATTTT	CASGADRGPDTQYF	TRBJ2-3	NA	TRBD1	TRBV12-5
TGCGCCAGCAGCCGCCGGGACACAAGCACAGATACGCAGTATTTT	CASSRRDTSTDTQYF	TRBJ2-3	NA	NA	TRBV4-1
TGTGCCAGCAGCAATCAGGGGGCCGGAAATCAGCCCCAGCATTTT	CASSNQGAGNQPQHF	TRBJ1-5	NA	TRBD1	TRBV7-3
TGCGCCAGCAGCCAAGAAGTCTCCTTGGCCAATCAGCCCCAGCATTTT	CASSQEVSLANQPQHF	TRBJ1-5	NA	NA	TRBV4-1
TGTGCCTGGAGTGCAGGCGCTCACGGTCAGCCCCAGCATTTT	CAWSAGAHGQPQHF	TRBJ1-5	NA	NA	TRBV30
TGTGCCACCGAGGACTACTCCTACAATGAGCAGTTCTTC	CATEDYSYNEQFF	TRBJ2-1	once	NA	TRBV19
TGTGCCTGGGATAGACAGACGAACACTGAAGCTTTCTTT	CAWDRQTNTEAFF	TRBJ1-1	NA	NA	TRBV30
TGTGCCAGCAGCCCTTTTGGAGGGGCAAACACCGGGGAGCTGTTTTTT	CASSPFGGANTGELFF	TRBJ2-2	few	NA	TRBV3-1/TRBV3-2
TGCGCCAGCAGCTTGGGACAGGCCCAAGAGACCCAGTACTTC	CASSLGQAQETQYF	TRBJ2-5	NA	NA	TRBV5-1
TGTGCCAGTAGCCCAGGGGGCGGATATGAGCAGTTCTTC	CASSPGGGYEQFF	TRBJ2-1	NA	TRBD1	TRBV19
TGTGCCAGCAGCTATGGACAGCACTCTGGAAACACCATATATTTT	CASSYGQHSGNTIYF	TRBJ1-3	few	NA	TRBV7-9